This TCR beta chain emerged from a study of tumor-infiltrating lymphocytes in primary liver carcinoma. Across the whole study: Those sampled were patients whose primary liver carcinoma was treated by surgical resection.

The study extracted blood RNA from unsorted whole blood and also extracted germline DNA. No patient had received treatment, and all had chronic HBV infection. What was collected before surgery was roughly 4 milliliters of peripheral blood. Germline values: CDR1 SQVTM, CDR2 ANQGSEA. With V trimmed by 5 bases and J by 0 bases, 2 bases remained unmatched. The CDR3 is 14 amino acids. Comment on this clonotype: With a much larger clone just one base away, this may be a read error.

From roughly 0.55 ug of total RNA, TCR beta-specific cDNA was reverse-transcribed using a constant-region primer. Three rounds of nested multiplex PCR with slightly modified ARM-PCR produced TCR beta libraries. TRBV1-TRBV30 forward primers paired with a C-beta reverse primer were used in the first two PCR rounds, which ran roughly 9 cycles each. TCRdb re-called the multiplex PCR reads with MiXCR, one entry per CDR3 protein. The sample has more than 150,000 distinct CDR3 sequences, 60% seen once; the top ten hold around 68%. The TCR originated in a man aged 40-49 years with primary liver carcinoma and hepatitis B virus infection. The sequencing input was peripheral blood. This chain links TRBV29-1 with TRBJ2-7, with 12 nucleotides matching TRBD2. In nucleotides, the CDR3 is TGCAGCGTTCCTAGCGGGAGGGCCTCCTACGAGCAGTACTTC. Its protein is CSVPSGRASYEQYF.